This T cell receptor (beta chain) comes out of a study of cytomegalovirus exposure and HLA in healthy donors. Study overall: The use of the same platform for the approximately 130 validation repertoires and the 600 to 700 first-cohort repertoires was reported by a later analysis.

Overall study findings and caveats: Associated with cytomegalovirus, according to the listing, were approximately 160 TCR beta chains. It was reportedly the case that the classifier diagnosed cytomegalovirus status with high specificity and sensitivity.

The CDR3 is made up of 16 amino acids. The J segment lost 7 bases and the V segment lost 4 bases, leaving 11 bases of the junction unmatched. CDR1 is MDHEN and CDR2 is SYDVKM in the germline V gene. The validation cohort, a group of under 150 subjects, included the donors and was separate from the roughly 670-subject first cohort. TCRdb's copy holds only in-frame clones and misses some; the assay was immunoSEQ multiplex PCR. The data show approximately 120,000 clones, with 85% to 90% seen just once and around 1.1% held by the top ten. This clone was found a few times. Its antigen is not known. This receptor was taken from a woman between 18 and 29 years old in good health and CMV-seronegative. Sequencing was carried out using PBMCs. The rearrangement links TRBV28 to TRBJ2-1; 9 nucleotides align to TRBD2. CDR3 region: CASSSSRAGGWNEQFF. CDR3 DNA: TGTGCCAGCAGTTCCTCACGAGCGGGGGGTTGGAATGAGCAGTTCTTC.